This T cell receptor beta chain stems from a study of CD8+ T cells in alopecia areata. Looked up from germline, CDR1 is MNHNS and CDR2 is SASEGT. This CDR3 spans 15 amino acids. V was clipped by 4 bases and J by 5 bases; unmatched bases: 8. Reverse transcribed after extraction, RNA yielded cDNA as the sequencing template. Generated by immunoSEQ multiplex PCR, the TCRdb table keeps only in-frame clones and is missing some. The sample holds some 130,000 clones, about 50% seen once. The receptor was derived from a human donor with alopecia areata. The chain couples TRBV6-1 to TRBJ2-5, with TRBD1 matching over 9 bases. Sequences were derived from CD8+ T cells sorted from blood, sampled at week 0. In DNA, the CDR3 is TGTGCCAGCAGTGTCCCGGGACAGGGTTCCGAGACCCAGTACTTC. Translated: CASSVPGQGSETQYF.